The sequence of this T cell receptor (beta chain) was determined in a study of CD8+ T cells in alopecia areata (dated by TCRdb to between 2017 and 2018). Looking at the study overall: Treated patients were enrolled in an open-label pilot trial of oral tofacitinib at 5 to 10 mg twice daily for moderate-to-severe alopecia areata. Scalp tissue and sorted CD4+ and CD8+ peripheral blood T cells from patchy and totalis/universalis alopecia areata patients and from healthy controls were covered by human TCRbeta sequencing. Patients received tofacitinib for 6 to 18 months and were then followed off drug for 6 months to check for delayed response and recurrence. High-throughput TCRbeta sequencing was used to examine T cell clonal expansion in alopecia areata in both the C3H/HeJ mouse model and human patients. immunoSEQ multiplex PCR using 35 Vbeta forward primers and 13 Jbeta reverse primers was used to amplify TCRbeta CDR3 regions. Patients on tofacitinib were biopsied at baseline and after 4 and 24 weeks of treatment, and several of the patients also had a later scalp biopsy. RNA came from the PAXgene miRNA kit for fixed scalp, the miRNeasy kit for PBMCs, and the RNeasy kit for mouse skin. Scalp clonality was compared across normal scalp (n=4), patchy alopecia areata scalp (n=8), and alopecia totalis/universalis scalp (n=8). Disease severity in treated patients was measured with the SALT score, which quantifies the percentage of affected scalp surface area.

The protocol used for the library was the immunoSEQ multiplex PCR assay. RNA was extracted from all samples and reverse transcribed into cDNA as template for TCR sequencing. First-strand cDNA was synthesized with SuperScript III using a 2:1 mix of oligo-dT and random hexamers. A synthetic immune receptor repertoire was used to gauge amplification bias, and whatever bias remained was removed computationally. The source study handled its data this way. Raw reads were preprocessed to remove errors, and CDR3 was defined according to IMGT conventions as the region from the conserved cysteine to phenylalanine. Clonality was computed by normalizing Shannon entropy by log2 of the number of productive unique TCRs and subtracting the result from 1. CD4 or CD8 identity of scalp clones was inferred by cross-referencing scalp TCRbeta sequences with sorted blood CD4 and CD8 repertoires. Sourced from immuneACCESS, this table was stored by TCRdb with only in-frame sequences that have V and J called. A share of the clones is absent; for the studies checked, an unresolved V gene accounts for under half, and the remainder has no known explanation. The DNA was the basis for D and trimming; V, J and clone size are from that table. The sample table records some 120,000 clones; over 60% of these occur just once. 4.5% to 6% of the sample rests with the top ten.

In the paper's terms, the time point label means: around 28 days on oral tofacitinib. The treatment or condition label, read with the paper, signifies: oral pan-JAK inhibitor, 5-10 mg twice daily. Lesional scalp punch biopsies and peripheral blood were obtained from alopecia areata patients. After PBMCs were isolated by density centrifugation and stained for CD3, CD4 and CD8, a FACSAria was used to sort CD4+ and CD8+ T cells. Worth noting for this clone: The specificity of this receptor is unknown. No much larger clonotype is one base removed from it; base qualities were not supplied.

Here is what the overall study found, with its caveats: Tofacitinib significantly decreased scalp clonality and the number of expanded CD8+ clones among the top 100 scalp clones. Unlike mouse skin, which is dominated by gammadelta T cells, normal human skin has resident alphabeta T cells that are also sequenced, and this complicates analysis of the scalp TCR repertoire. Shared TCR sequences between patients were less evident than in mice, which may be partly attributable to HLA diversity in the patient population. During tofacitinib treatment, many expanded lesional clones stuck around in both scalp and blood, and this persistence may partly explain why relapse happens after treatment is stopped. Because the treated cohort was small and had just a single nonresponder, larger studies are needed to establish links between baseline CD8+ expansion and response. Lesional scalp, especially in alopecia totalis/universalis, showed higher clonality and more expanded CD8+ clones than normal scalp, suggesting antigenic drive.

The CDR3 runs 12 residues from the cysteine to the phenylalanine. Solely the CDR3 DNA is kept, with 36 bases framed from the first base. From a lookup of the germline V gene, CDR1 and CDR2 are SGHAT and FQNNGV. A distance of 7 bases separates the germline ends of V and J, which lose 5 bases and 5 bases respectively. The TCR sequence derives from a human donor with alopecia areata. The V and J segments used are TRBV11-2 and TRBJ2-1, with the D gene too uncertain to name. The material sequenced was CD4+ T cells sorted from blood, taken at week 4, from a patient treated with tofacitinib. The CDR3 here reads CASSHPNNEQFF. The DNA is TGTGCCAGCAGCCACCCTAACAATGAGCAGTTCTTC.